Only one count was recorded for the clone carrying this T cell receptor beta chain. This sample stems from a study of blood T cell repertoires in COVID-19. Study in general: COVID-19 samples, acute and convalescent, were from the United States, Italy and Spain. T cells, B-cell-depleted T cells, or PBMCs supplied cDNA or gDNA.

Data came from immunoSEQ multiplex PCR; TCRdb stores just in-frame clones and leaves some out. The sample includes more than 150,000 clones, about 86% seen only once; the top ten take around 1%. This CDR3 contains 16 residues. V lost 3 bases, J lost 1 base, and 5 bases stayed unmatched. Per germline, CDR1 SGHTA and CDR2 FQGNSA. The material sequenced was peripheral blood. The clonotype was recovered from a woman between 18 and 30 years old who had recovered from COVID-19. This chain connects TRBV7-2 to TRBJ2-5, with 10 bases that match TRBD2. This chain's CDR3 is CASSLSGLAVQETQYF. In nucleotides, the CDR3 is TGTGCCAGCAGCTTGAGTGGACTAGCGGTCCAAGAGACCCAGTACTTC.